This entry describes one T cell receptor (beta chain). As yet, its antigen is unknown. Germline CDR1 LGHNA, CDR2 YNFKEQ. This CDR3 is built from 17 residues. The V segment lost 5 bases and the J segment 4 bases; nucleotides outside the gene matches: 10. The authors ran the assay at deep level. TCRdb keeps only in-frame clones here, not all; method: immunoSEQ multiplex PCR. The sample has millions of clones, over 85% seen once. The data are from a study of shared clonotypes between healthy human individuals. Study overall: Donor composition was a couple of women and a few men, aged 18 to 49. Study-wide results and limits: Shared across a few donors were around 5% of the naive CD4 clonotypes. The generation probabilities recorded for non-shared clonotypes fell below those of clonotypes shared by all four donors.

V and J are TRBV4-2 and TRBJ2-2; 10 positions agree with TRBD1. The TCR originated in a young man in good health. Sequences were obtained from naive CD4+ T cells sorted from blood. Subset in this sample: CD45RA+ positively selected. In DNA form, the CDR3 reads TGTGCCAGCAGCTCTTCACCGGGACAGGGGACCACCGGGGAGCTGTTTTTT. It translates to CASSSSPGQGTTGELFF.